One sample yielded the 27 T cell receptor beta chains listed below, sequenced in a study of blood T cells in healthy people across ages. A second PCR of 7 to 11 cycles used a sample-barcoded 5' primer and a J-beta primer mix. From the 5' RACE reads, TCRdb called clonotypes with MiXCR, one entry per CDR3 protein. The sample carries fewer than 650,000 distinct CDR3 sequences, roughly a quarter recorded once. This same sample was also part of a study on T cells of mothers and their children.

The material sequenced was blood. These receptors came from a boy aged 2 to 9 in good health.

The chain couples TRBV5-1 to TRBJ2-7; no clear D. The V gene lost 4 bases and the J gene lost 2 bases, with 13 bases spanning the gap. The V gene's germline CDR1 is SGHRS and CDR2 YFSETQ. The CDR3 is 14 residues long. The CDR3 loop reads CASSPRESTYEQYF. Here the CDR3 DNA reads TGCGCCAGCAGCCCCCGTGAGAGTACCTACGAGCAGTACTTC.

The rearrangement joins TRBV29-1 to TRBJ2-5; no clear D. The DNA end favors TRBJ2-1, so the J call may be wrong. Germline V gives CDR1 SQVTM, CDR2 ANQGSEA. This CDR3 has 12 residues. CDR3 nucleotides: TGCAGCGTTGAAGCCCGTCGCGAAGAGCAGTTCTTC. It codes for CSVEARREEQFF.

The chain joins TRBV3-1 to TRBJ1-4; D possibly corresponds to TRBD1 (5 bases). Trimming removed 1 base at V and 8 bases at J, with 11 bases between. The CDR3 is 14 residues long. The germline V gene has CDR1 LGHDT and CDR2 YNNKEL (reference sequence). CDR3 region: CASSQVGGEEKLFF. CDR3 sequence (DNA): TGTGCCAGCAGCCAAGTCGGGGGTGAGGAAAAACTGTTTTTT.

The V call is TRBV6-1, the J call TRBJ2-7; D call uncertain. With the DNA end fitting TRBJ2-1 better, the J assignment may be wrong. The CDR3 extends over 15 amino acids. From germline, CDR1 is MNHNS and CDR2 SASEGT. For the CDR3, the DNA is TGTGCCAGCAGTCGTGGGGAACTCGTAAACAATGAGCAGTTCTTC. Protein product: CASSRGELVNNEQFF.

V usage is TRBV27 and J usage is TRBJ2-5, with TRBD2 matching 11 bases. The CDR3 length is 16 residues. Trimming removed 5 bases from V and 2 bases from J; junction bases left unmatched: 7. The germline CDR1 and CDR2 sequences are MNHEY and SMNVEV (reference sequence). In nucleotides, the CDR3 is TGTGCCAGCAGTACTAGCGGGAGCGGCGTACAAGAGACCCAGTACTTC. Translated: CASSTSGSGVQETQYF.

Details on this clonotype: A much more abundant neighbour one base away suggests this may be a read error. CDR3 bases: TGTGCCAGCAGCCCCTATTGGGGGGATGGCTCCTACGAGCAGTACTTC. Protein sequence: CASSPYWGDGSYEQYF. The chain has TRBV14 and TRBJ2-5; perhaps TRBD2 as D (6 bases). The J call may be incorrect, as the DNA end agrees better with TRBJ2-7. In germline, CDR1 is SGHDN, CDR2 FVKESK. CDR3 length equals 16 residues.

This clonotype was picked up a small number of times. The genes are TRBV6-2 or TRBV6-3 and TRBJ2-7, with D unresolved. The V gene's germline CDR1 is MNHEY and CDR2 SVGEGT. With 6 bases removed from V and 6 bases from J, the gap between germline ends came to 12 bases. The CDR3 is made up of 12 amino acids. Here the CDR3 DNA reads TGTGCCAGCAGAAACGCCGTTTTCGAGCAGTACTTC. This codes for CASRNAVFEQYF.

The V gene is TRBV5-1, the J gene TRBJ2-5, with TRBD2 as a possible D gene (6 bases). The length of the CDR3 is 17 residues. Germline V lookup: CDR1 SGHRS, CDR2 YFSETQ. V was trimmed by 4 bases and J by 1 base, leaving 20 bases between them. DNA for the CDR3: TGCGCCAGCAGCCCCTTAAGAGGGACTGGCGGCCAAGAGACCCAGTACTTC. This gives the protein CASSPLRGTGGQETQYF. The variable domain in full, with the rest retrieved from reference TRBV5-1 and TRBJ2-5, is KAGVTQTPRYLIKTRGQQVTLSCSPISGHRSVSWYQQTPGQGLQFLFEYFSETQRNKGNFPGRFSGRQFSNSRSEMNVSTLELGDSALYLCASSPLRGTGGQETQYFGPGTRLLVL.

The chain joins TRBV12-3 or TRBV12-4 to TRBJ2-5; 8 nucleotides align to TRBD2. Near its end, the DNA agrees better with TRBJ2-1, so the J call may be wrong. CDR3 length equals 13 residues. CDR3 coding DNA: TGTGCCAGCAGCGGACTAGCTGGCGCTGAGCAGTTCTTC. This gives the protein CASSGLAGAEQFF.

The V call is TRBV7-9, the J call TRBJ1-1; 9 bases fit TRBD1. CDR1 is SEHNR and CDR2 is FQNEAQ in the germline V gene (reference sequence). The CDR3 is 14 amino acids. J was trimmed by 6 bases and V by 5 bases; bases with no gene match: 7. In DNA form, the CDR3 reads TGTGCCAGCAGCGGACAGGGGATTTGGTCTGAAGCTTTCTTT. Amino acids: CASSGQGIWSEAFF.

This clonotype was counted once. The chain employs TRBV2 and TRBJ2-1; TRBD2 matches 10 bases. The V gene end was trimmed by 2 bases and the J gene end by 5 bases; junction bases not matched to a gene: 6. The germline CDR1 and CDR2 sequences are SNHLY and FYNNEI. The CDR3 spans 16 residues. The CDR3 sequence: CASSESLAGANNEQFF. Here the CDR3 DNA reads TGTGCCAGCAGTGAATCCCTAGCGGGGGCAAACAATGAGCAGTTCTTC. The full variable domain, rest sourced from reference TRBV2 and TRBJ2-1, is EPEVTQTPSHQVTQMGQEVILRCVPISNHLYFYWYRQILGQKVEFLVSFYNNEISEKSEIFDDQFSVERPDGSNFTLKIRSTKLEDSAMYFCASSESLAGANNEQFFGPGTRLTVL.

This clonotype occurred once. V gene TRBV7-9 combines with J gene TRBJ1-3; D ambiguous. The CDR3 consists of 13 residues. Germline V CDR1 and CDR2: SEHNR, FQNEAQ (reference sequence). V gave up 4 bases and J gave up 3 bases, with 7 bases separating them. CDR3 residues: CASSSNGGNTIYF. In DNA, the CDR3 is TGTGCCAGCAGCTCAAATGGTGGAAACACCATATATTTT.

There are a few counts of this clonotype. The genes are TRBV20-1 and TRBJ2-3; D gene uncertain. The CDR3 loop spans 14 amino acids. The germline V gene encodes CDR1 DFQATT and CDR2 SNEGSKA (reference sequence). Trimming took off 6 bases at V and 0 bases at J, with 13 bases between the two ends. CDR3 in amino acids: CSARARASTDTQYF. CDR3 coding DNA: TGCAGTGCCCGAGCCCGGGCTAGCACAGATACGCAGTATTTT.

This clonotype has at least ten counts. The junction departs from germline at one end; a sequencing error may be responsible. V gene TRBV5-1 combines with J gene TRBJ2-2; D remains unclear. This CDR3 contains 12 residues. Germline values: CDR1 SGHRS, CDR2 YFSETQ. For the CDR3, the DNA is TGTGCCAGCAGCTTAAACACCGGGGAGCTGTTTTTT. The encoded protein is CASSLNTGELFF.

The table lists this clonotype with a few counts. CDR3 nucleotides: TGCGCCAGCAGCTTGGATTGGGAGAGCTCCTACAATGAGCAGTTCTTC. Protein sequence: CASSLDWESSYNEQFF. The chain uses TRBV5-1 and TRBJ2-1; maybe TRBD2 (5 bases). CDR1 SGHRS and CDR2 YFSETQ come from the germline V gene. The CDR3 is 16 residues long. V was trimmed by 0 bases and J by 0 bases, leaving 10 bases between them.

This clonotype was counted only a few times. The CDR3 nucleotides read TGCAGTGCTAGAGGAAACGACAACACAGATACGCAGTATTTT. Amino acid sequence: CSARGNDNTDTQYF. The chain uses TRBV20-1 and TRBJ2-3; D is undetermined. CDR1 DFQATT and CDR2 SNEGSKA come from the germline V gene (reference sequence). The ends were cut back, 1 base at V and 2 bases at J, with 10 bases in the middle. The CDR3 runs to 14 residues.

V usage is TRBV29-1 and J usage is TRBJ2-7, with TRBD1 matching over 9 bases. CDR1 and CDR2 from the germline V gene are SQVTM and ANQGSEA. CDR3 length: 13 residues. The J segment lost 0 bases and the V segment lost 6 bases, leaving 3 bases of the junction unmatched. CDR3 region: CSVRDRDSYEQYF. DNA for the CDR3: TGCAGCGTCCGGGACAGGGACTCCTACGAGCAGTACTTC.

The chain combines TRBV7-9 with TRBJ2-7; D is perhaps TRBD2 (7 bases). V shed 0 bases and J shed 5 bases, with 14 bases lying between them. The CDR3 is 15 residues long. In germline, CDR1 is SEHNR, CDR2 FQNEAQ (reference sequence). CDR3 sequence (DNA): TGTGCCAGCAGCTTAGCAGGCTCGGGGGGCAACGAGCAGTACTTC. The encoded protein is CASSLAGSGGNEQYF.

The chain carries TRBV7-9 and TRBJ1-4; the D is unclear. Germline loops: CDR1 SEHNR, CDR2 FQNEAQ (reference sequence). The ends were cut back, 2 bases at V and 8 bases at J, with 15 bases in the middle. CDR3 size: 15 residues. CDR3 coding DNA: TGTGCCAGCAGCTTAAGCCCCGGGTTAGGAGAAAAACTGTTTTTT. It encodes CASSLSPGLGEKLFF.

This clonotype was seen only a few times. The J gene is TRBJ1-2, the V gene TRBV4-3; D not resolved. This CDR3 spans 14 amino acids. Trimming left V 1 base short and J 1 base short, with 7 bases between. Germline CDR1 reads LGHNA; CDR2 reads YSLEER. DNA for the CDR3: TGCGCCAGCAGCCAAGGGAGGCTTAACTATGGCTACACCTTC. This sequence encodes CASSQGRLNYGYTF.

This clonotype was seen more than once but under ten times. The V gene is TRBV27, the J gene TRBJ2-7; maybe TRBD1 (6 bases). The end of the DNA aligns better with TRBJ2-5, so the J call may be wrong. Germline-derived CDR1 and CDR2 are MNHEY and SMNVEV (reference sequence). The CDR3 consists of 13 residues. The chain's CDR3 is CASKADRSGTQYF. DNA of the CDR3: TGTGCCAGCAAGGCCGACAGGTCCGGGACCCAGTACTTC.

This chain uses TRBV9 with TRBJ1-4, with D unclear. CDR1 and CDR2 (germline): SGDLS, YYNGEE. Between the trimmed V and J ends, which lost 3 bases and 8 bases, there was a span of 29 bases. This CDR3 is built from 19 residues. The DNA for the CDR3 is TGTGCCAGCAGCGAAGAACCGATAAGAGAAGGTGGTTTTAAAGAAAAACTGTTTTTT. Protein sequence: CASSEEPIREGGFKEKLFF.

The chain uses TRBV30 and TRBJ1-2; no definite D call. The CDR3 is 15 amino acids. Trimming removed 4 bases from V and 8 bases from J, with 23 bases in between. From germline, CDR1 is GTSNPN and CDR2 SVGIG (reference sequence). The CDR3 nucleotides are TGTGCCTGGAACGGGGAACCGGCCGAGGTACTCGGCTACACCTTC. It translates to CAWNGEPAEVLGYTF.

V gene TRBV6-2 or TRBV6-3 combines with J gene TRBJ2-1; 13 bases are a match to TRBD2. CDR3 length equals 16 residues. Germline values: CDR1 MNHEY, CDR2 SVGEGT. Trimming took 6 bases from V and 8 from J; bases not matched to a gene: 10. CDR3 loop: CASSPQRLAGGYEQFF. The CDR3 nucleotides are TGTGCCAGCAGCCCCCAGAGACTAGCGGGGGGCTATGAGCAGTTCTTC.

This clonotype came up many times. The CDR3 DNA follows: TGTGCCAGCAGTCCCCACAGTGGGGAGACCCAGTACTTC. Translating it yields CASSPHSGETQYF. V and J are TRBV12-3 or TRBV12-4 and TRBJ2-5; D unclear. V dropped 5 bases and J dropped 5 bases, with 12 bases sitting between them. This CDR3 is built from 13 residues.

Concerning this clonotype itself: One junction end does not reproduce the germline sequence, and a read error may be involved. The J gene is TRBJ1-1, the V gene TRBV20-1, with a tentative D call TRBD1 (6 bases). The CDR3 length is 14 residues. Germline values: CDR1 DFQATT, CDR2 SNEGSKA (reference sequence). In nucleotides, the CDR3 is TGCAGCGCTAGAGACCAGGGGATCGACACTGAAGCTTTCTTT. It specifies CSARDQGIDTEAFF.

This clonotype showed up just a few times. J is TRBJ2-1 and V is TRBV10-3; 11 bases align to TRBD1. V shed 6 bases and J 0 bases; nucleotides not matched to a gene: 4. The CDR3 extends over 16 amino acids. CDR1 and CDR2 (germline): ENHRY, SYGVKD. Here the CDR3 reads CAIRGDRGISYNEQFF. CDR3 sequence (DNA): TGTGCCATCAGGGGGGACAGGGGGATCTCCTACAATGAGCAGTTCTTC.